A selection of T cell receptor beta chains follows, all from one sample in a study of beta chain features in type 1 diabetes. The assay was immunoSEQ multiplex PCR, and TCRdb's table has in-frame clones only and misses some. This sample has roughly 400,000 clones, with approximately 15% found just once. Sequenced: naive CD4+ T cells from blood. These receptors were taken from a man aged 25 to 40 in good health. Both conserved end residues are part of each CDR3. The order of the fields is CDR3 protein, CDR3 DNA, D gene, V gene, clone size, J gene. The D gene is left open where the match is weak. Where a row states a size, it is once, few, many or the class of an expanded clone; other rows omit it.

cdr3_aa: CASSFEGGWTDTQYF
cdr3_nt: TGTGCCAGCAGCTTTGAGGGGGGGTGGACAGATACGCAGTATTTT
d_call: NA
v_call: TRBV7-8
clone_size: NA
j_call: TRBJ2-3

cdr3_aa: CASSFLAGRDTQYF
cdr3_nt: TGTGCCAGCAGCTTCCTAGCGGGGAGGGATACGCAGTATTTT
d_call: TRBD2
v_call: TRBV7-2
clone_size: few
j_call: TRBJ2-3

cdr3_aa: CASSQTGTTWGNEQFF
cdr3_nt: TGTGCCAGCAGCCAGACCGGGACTACCTGGGGGAATGAGCAGTTCTTC
d_call: TRBD2
v_call: TRBV14
clone_size: NA
j_call: TRBJ2-1

cdr3_aa: CAISESLLGTGGYEQYF
cdr3_nt: TGTGCCATCAGTGAGTCCTTGCTTGGGACAGGGGGTTACGAGCAGTACTTC
d_call: TRBD1
v_call: TRBV10-3
clone_size: few
j_call: TRBJ2-7

cdr3_aa: CASSRVGSGNTIYF
cdr3_nt: TGTGCCAGTAGTAGGGTCGGCTCTGGAAACACCATATATTTT
d_call: NA
v_call: TRBV19
clone_size: NA
j_call: TRBJ1-3

cdr3_aa: CLGQGEDTQYF
cdr3_nt: TGCCTAGGCCAGGGTGAAGATACGCAGTATTTT
d_call: NA
v_call: TRBV7-9
clone_size: few
j_call: TRBJ2-3

cdr3_aa: CASCARTGKNEQFF
cdr3_nt: TGTGCCAGCTGCGCTCGGACAGGGAAGAATGAGCAGTTCTTC
d_call: NA
v_call: TRBV21-1
clone_size: NA
j_call: TRBJ2-1

cdr3_aa: CASSPRPNRELFF
cdr3_nt: TGTGCCAGCAGCCCTCGACCAAACCGGGAGCTGTTTTTT
d_call: NA
v_call: TRBV9
clone_size: NA
j_call: TRBJ2-2

cdr3_aa: CASSLGTATRDTQYF
cdr3_nt: TGTGCCAGCAGCTTAGGTACGGCCACCCGAGATACGCAGTATTTT
d_call: NA
v_call: TRBV7-6
clone_size: few
j_call: TRBJ2-3

cdr3_aa: CAWSVRRATGELFF
cdr3_nt: TGTGCCTGGAGTGTACGGAGAGCCACCGGGGAGCTGTTTTTT
d_call: NA
v_call: TRBV30
clone_size: many
j_call: TRBJ2-2

cdr3_aa: CASSAQWTANEAFF
cdr3_nt: TGTGCCAGCAGCGCTCAATGGACAGCCAATGAAGCTTTCTTT
d_call: NA
v_call: TRBV9
clone_size: NA
j_call: TRBJ1-1

cdr3_aa: CASSDTPGLFGEQFF
cdr3_nt: TGTGCCAGCAGCGACACACCGGGACTTTTCGGTGAGCAGTTCTTC
d_call: NA
v_call: TRBV13
clone_size: NA
j_call: TRBJ2-1

cdr3_aa: CASSQVGTSFVDEQFF
cdr3_nt: TGCGCCAGCAGCCAGGTCGGGACTAGTTTTGTCGATGAGCAGTTCTTC
d_call: TRBD2
v_call: TRBV4-3
clone_size: few
j_call: TRBJ2-1

cdr3_aa: CASSEAGRNYGYTF
cdr3_nt: TGTGCCAGCAGTGAAGCAGGAAGAAACTATGGCTACACCTTC
d_call: NA
v_call: TRBV2
clone_size: NA
j_call: TRBJ1-2